This T cell receptor (beta chain) was captured in a study of cytomegalovirus exposure and HLA in healthy donors. The overall study: In an earlier analysis, some 110 million unique TCR beta sequences were found from some 200 million T cells. Whole-study findings and limits: Evidence from a later analysis indicated that most CMV-associated TCR beta chains looked HLA-restricted. In a later analysis, a genetic analysis reported fewer productive-TCR N-insertions in an Asian-associated ancestry cluster than the cohort average.

PCR amplification relied on 60 Vbeta primers (plus 13 Jbeta primers). Sequenced by immunoSEQ multiplex PCR; TCRdb stores in-frame clones only, minus some. The repertoire holds 90,000 to 110,000 clones, with about 80% as singletons. Germline trimming cut 2 bases from V and 6 bases from J; bases unmatched to any gene: 7. Germline CDR1 and CDR2: SGHDT and YYEEEE. CDR3 size: 15 residues. With respect to this clone: Its antigen is currently unknown.

The rearrangement links TRBV5-6 to TRBJ1-5; 8 positions match TRBD1. This TCR was sampled from a woman aged 45-65 years in good health and CMV-seropositive. Sequencing was carried out using PBMCs. The CDR3 sequence is CASSFTGGKAQPQHF. The CDR3 nucleotides are TGTGCCAGCAGCTTTACAGGGGGAAAGGCTCAGCCCCAGCATTTT.